Listed below are T cell receptor beta chains from one sample, sequenced in a study of regulatory T cells in long-lasting Graves disease. TCRdb passed the multiplex PCR reads through MiXCR, listing each CDR3 protein once. The table includes a few hundred thousand distinct CDR3 sequences, over 14% detected once. These data also featured in a second study, about T cells in Graves' hyperthyroidism and ophthalmopathy.

The sequencing here drew on peripheral blood mononuclear cells (PBMCs), taken at new diagnosis, from a patient treated with antithyroid drugs. These receptors came from a woman in her forties with Graves disease. CDR3s leave out the opening cysteine and the closing phenylalanine or tryptophan.

>TRBV11-2
ASSLDFGASNEQF
>TRBV11-2
ASSLAGGTYEQY
>TRBV2
ASRQPLRDNEQF
>TRBV2
ASMGASGLQETQY
>TRBV27
ASSLSGLGQPQH
>TRBV12-3/TRBV12-4
ASRPQTDLTEAF
>TRBV24-1
ATSDGVSSYNEQF
>TRBV27
ASSSHNRLPNHGYT
>TRBV12-3/TRBV12-4
ASSRPSGQETQY
>TRBV4-3
ASSQQPPGALSYEQY
>TRBV15
ATGTRLPKGGQF
>TRBV30
AWNTGLAGETQY
>TRBV5-1
ASSLAGTSRGNEQF
>TRBV30
AWTGRSVRGSSYNSPLH
>TRBV12-3/TRBV12-4
ASSLGGATNEKLF
>TRBV20-1
SARVPAGERNNEQF
>TRBV7-6
ASSLDLRSEQF
>TRBV7-9
ASSSFGLNEQY